This entry features one TCR beta chain sequence. Its antigen is unknown. This sample is part of a study of response to subunit inactivated influenza vaccine. Via MiXCR, TCRdb re-called the RT-PCR reads, giving one row per CDR3 protein. The sample holds 710,000 or so distinct CDR3 sequences; 15% to 18% are singletons and the top ten take roughly 11%. Notes on the study in general: Authors suggested seasonal influenza vaccinations each recruit few new T cells.

CDR3 size: 16 residues. V gave up 5 bases and J gave up 6 bases, with 21 bases separating them. The TCR originated in a man aged 50-59 years who received an inactivated influenza vaccine. The sequencing used PBMCs from blood, collected 11 to 12 days after vaccination. The V gene is TRBV12-3 or TRBV12-4, the J gene TRBJ2-3; a weak D match, TRBD2 (7 bases). CDR3 DNA sequence: TGTGCCAGCAGTACCCCTGGGGGGGGGCCTTTGGATACGCAGTATTTT. Residues: CASSTPGGGPLDTQYF.